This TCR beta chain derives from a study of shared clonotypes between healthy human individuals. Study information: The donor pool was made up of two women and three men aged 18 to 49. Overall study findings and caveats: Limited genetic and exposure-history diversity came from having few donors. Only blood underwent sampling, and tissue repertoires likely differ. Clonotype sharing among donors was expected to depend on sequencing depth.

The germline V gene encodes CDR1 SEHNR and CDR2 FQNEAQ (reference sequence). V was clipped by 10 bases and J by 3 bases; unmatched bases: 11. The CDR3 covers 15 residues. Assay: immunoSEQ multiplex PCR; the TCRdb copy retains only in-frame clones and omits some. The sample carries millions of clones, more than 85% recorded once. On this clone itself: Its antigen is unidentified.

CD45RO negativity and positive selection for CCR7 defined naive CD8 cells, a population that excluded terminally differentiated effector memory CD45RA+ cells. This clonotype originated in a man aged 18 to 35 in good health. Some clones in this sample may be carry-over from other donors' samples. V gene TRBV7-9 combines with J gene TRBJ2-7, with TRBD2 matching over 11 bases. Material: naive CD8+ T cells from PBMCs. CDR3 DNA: TGTGCCACCAACCCTTCTAGCGGGGGGATCTACGAGCAGTACTTC. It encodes CATNPSSGGIYEQYF.